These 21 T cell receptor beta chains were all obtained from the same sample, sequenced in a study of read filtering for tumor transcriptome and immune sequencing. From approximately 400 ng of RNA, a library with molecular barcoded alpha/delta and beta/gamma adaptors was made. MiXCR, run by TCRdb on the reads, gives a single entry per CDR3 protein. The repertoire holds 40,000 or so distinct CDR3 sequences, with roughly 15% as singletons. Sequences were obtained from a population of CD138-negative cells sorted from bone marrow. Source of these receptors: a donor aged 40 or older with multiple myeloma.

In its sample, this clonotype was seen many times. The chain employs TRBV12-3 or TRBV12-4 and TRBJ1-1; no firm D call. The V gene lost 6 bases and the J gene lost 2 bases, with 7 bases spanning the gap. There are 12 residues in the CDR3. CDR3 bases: TGTGCCAGCAGCCACCGAAACACTGAAGCTTTCTTT. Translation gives CASSHRNTEAFF.

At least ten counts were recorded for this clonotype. CDR3 nucleotide sequence: TGTGCCAGCAGCTTAGGGCTAGCCTCTACCGGGGAGCTGTTTTTT. Translated: CASSLGLASTGELFF. V gene TRBV11-3 combines with J gene TRBJ2-2, with D tentatively TRBD2 (5 bases). V was cut by 1 base and J by 5 bases, with 11 bases left in between. Germline V lookup: CDR1 SGHNT, CDR2 YENEEA. The CDR3 loop spans 15 amino acids.

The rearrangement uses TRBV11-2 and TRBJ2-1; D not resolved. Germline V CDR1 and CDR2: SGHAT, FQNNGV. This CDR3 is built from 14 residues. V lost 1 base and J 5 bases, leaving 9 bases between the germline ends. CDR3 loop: CASSLVSSHNEQFF. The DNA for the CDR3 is TGTGCCAGCAGCTTAGTGTCTAGTCACAATGAGCAGTTCTTC.

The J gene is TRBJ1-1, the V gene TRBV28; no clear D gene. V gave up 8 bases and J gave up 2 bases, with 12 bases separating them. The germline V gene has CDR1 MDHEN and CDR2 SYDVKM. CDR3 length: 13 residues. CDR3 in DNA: TGTGCCAGCCGAGGGTCGCTTAACACTGAAGCTTTCTTT. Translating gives CASRGSLNTEAFF. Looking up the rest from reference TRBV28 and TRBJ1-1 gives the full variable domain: DVKVTQSSRYLVKRTGEKVFLECVQDMDHENMFWYRQDPGLGLRLIYFSYDVKMKEKGDIPEGYSVSREKKERFSLILESASTNQTSMYLCASRGSLNTEAFFGQGTRLTVV.

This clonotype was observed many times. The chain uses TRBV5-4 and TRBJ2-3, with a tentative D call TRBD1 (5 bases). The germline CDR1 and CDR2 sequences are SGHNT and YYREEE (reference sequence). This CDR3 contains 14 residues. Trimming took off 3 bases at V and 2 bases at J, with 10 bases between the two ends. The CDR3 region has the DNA TGTGCCAGCAGCTCCGACAGCCTCACAGATACGCAGTATTTT. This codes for CASSSDSLTDTQYF.

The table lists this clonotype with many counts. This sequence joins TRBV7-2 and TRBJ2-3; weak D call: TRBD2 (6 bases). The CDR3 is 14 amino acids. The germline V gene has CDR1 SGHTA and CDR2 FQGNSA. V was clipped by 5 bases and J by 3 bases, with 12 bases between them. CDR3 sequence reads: CASSPGLSTDTQYF. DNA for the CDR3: TGTGCCAGCAGCCCCGGACTATCTACAGATACGCAGTATTTT.

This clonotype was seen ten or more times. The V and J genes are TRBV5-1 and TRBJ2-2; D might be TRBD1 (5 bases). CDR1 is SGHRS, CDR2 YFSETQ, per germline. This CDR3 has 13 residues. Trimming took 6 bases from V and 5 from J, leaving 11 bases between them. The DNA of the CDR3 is TGCGCCAGCACCCGGACACCGACCGGGGAGCTGTTTTTT. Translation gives CASTRTPTGELFF. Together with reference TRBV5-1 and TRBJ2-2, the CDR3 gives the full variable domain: KAGVTQTPRYLIKTRGQQVTLSCSPISGHRSVSWYQQTPGQGLQFLFEYFSETQRNKGNFPGRFSGRQFSNSRSEMNVSTLELGDSALYLCASTRTPTGELFFGEGSRLTVL.

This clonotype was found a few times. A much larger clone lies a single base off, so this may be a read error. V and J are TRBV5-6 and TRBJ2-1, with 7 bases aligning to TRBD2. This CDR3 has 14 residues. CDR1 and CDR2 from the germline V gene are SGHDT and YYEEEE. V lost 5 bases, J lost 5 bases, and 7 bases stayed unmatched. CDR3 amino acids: CASRASGDHNEQFF. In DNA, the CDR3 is TGTGCCAGCAGGGCTAGCGGTGACCACAATGAGCAGTTCTTC.

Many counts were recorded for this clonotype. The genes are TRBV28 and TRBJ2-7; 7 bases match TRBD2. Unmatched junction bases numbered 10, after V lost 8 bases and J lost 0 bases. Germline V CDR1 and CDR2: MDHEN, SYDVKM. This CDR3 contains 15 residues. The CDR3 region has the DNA TGTGCCAGCCTAACGGGCGGGAGTACCTCCTACGAGCAGTACTTC. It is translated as CASLTGGSTSYEQYF.

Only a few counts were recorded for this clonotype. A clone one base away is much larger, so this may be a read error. The chain's CDR3 is CATGLSHKEQFF. CDR3 sequence (DNA): TGTGCCACCGGCCTATCCCACAAGGAGCAGTTCTTC. V usage is TRBV15 and J usage is TRBJ2-1, with D unclear. This CDR3 has 12 amino acids. Germline-derived CDR1 and CDR2 are LNHNV and YYDKDF (reference sequence). Together with reference TRBV15 and TRBJ2-1, the CDR3 gives the full variable domain: DAMVIQNPRYQVTQFGKPVTLSCSQTLNHNVMYWYQQKSSQAPKLLFHYYDKDFNNEADTPDNFQSRRPNTSFCFLDIRSPGLGDTAMYLCATGLSHKEQFFGPGTRLTVL.

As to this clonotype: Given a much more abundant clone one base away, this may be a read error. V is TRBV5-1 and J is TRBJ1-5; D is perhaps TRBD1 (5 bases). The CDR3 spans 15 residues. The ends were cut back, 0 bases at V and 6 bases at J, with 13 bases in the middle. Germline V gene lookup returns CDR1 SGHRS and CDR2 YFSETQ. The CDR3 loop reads CASSLVAGPSQPQHF. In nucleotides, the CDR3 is TGCGCCAGCAGCTTGGTGGCAGGGCCAAGTCAGCCCCAGCATTTT.

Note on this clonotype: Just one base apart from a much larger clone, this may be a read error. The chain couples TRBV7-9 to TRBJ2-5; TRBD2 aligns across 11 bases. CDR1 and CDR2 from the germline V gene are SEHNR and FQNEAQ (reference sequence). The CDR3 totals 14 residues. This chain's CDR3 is CVSSTGLAGETQYF. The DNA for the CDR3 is TGTGTCAGCAGCACCGGACTAGCGGGAGAGACCCAGTACTTC. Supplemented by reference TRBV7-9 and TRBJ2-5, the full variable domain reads DTGVSQNPRHKITKRGQNVTFRCDPISEHNRLYWYRQTLGQGPEFLTYFQNEAQLEKSRLLSDRFSAERPKGSFSTLEIQRTEQGDSAMYLCVSSTGLAGETQYFGPGTRLLVL.

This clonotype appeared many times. The CDR3, as DNA: TGCAGCGCACACCGGGACGGGGCGGGCAATGAGCAGTTCTTC. The encoded protein is CSAHRDGAGNEQFF. The rearrangement uses TRBV29-1 and TRBJ2-1; the D gene could be TRBD1 or TRBD2 (5 bases each). Germline CDR1 is SQVTM and CDR2 is ANQGSEA. CDR3 length: 14 amino acids. The ends were cut back, 7 bases at V and 6 bases at J, with 19 bases in the middle.

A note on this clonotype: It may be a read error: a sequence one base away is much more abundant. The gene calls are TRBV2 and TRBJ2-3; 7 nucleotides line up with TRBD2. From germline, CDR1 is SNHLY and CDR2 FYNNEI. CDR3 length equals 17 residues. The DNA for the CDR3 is TGTGCCAGCAGTGATAGTCATCGAGCGGGAAGCATAGATACGCAGTATTTT. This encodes CASSDSHRAGSIDTQYF.

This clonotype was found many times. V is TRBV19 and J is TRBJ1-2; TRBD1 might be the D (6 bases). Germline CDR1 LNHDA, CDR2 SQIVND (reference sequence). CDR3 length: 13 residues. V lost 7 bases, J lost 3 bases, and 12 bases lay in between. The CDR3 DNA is TGTGCCAGTACCACGACAGGCTACTATGGCTACACCTTC. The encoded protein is CASTTTGYYGYTF.

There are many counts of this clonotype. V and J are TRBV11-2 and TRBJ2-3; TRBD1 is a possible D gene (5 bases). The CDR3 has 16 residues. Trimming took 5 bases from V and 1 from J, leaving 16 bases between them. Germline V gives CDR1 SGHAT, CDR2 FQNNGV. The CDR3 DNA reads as TGTGCCAGCAGCAATATGGGGCTCTTACGCACAGATACGCAGTATTTT. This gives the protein CASSNMGLLRTDTQYF.

The CDR3 protein is CASSQDPGRRDGELFF. Here the CDR3 DNA reads TGCGCCAGCAGCCAAGATCCCGGGAGGAGGGACGGGGAGCTGTTTTTT. The gene calls are TRBV4-3 and TRBJ2-2, with 7 bases lining up with TRBD2. V gave up 0 bases and J gave up 7 bases; unmatched junction bases: 8. The CDR3 consists of 16 residues. Germline values: CDR1 LGHNA, CDR2 YSLEER.

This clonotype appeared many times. The CDR3 bases are TGTGCCAGCAGCCTAGCAAGAGGGGAAGCTTTCTTT. It specifies CASSLARGEAFF. The gene calls are TRBV3-1 and TRBJ1-1; unclear D gene. Germline CDR1 LGHDT, CDR2 YNNKEL (reference sequence). Trimming took 4 bases from V and 8 from J, leaving 11 bases between them. CDR3 size: 12 residues.

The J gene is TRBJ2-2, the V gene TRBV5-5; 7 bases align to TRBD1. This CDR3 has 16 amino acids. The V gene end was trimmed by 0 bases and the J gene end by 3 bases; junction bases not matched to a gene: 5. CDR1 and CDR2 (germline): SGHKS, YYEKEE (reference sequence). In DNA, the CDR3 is TGTGCCAGCAGCTTGGGAAGGGGGCCCGACACCGGGGAGCTGTTTTTT. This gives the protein CASSLGRGPDTGELFF.

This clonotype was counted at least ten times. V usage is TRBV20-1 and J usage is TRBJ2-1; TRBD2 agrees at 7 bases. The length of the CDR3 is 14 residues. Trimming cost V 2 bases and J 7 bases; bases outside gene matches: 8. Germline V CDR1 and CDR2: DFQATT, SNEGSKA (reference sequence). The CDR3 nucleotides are TGCAGTGCTAGAAGGGCGGGAGTGACAAATGAGCAGTTCTTC. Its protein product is CSARRAGVTNEQFF.

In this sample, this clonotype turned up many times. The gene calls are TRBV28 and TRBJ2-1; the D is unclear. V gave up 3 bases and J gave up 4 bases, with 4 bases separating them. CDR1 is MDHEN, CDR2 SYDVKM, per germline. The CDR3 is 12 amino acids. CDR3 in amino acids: CASSFRYNEQFF. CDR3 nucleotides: TGTGCCAGCAGTTTTCGGTACAATGAGCAGTTCTTC.